This entry lists 27 T cell receptor beta chains sequenced from one sample in a study of T cell responses to AZD1222 COVID-19 vaccine. TCRdb's copy holds only in-frame clones and misses some; the assay was immunoSEQ multiplex PCR. The sample consists of some 200,000 clones, approximately 90% of them appearing once. This specimen was peripheral blood, taken on day 0 of AZD1222 vaccination. The source is an adult in good health.

This clone was picked up one time. The chain has TRBV10-1 and TRBJ2-7; D is unresolved. The V gene lost 10 bases and the J gene lost 2 bases, with 9 bases spanning the gap. Germline CDR1 is WNHNN and CDR2 is SYGVQD (reference sequence). CDR3 length: 11 amino acids. CDR3 residues: CAKEGTYEQYF. In DNA, the CDR3 is TGCGCCAAGGAAGGAACCTACGAGCAGTACTTC.

This rearrangement joins TRBV7-9 to TRBJ1-6; D is unresolved. The CDR3 loop spans 18 amino acids. Germline loops: CDR1 SEHNR, CDR2 FQNEAQ (reference sequence). V shed 4 bases and J shed 0 bases, with 16 bases lying between them. The CDR3 is CASSSPLSGSSYNSPLHF. The CDR3 DNA reads TGTGCCAGCAGCTCTCCTTTGTCGGGATCCTCCTATAATTCACCCCTCCACTTT.

This clone was recorded a few times. The chain combines TRBV6-2 or TRBV6-3 with TRBJ1-1; D is ambiguous. Per germline, CDR1 MNHEY and CDR2 SVGEGT. The CDR3 runs to 11 residues. Trimming pared 3 bases from V and 6 bases from J, leaving 5 bases between. The CDR3 protein is CASSYGPEAFF. DNA of the CDR3: TGTGCCAGCAGTTATGGGCCTGAAGCTTTCTTT.

The rearrangement uses TRBV7-2 and TRBJ2-7; 9 bases agree with TRBD2. Germline CDR1 SGHTA, CDR2 FQGNSA. The V and J ends lost 5 bases and 3 bases, in that order; junction bases with no gene match: 8. The CDR3 covers 15 residues. The CDR3 reads CASSPSSGGSYEQYF. For the CDR3, the DNA is TGTGCCAGCAGCCCCTCGAGCGGGGGGAGCTACGAGCAGTACTTC.

This chain connects TRBV7-3 to TRBJ2-1, with TRBD2 matching 8 bases. From germline, CDR1 is SGHTA and CDR2 FQGTGA. Unmatched junction bases numbered 6, after V lost 5 bases and J lost 3 bases. This CDR3 has 15 residues. CDR3 coding DNA: TGTGCCAGCAGCCCCGGGGGGGGGCGCTACAATGAGCAGTTCTTC. It translates to CASSPGGGRYNEQFF.

The rearrangement links TRBV29-1 to TRBJ1-2; D unresolved. This CDR3 is 13 amino acids long. V was trimmed by 7 bases and J by 4 bases, leaving 16 bases between them. Germline V gene sequence: CDR1 SQVTM, CDR2 ANQGSEA. The CDR3 DNA follows: TGCAGCGGACTGACACCTCACAGCTATGGCTACACCTTC. It encodes CSGLTPHSYGYTF.

The chain employs TRBV9 and TRBJ1-3, with a possible D match to TRBD1 (5 bases). The CDR3 is 14 amino acids. V shed 2 bases and J shed 2 bases, with 8 bases lying between them. In germline, CDR1 is SGDLS, CDR2 YYNGEE. The CDR3 DNA reads TGTGCCAGCAGCGTCGGGACCGCTGGAAACACCATATATTTT. Its protein is CASSVGTAGNTIYF.

The rearrangement links TRBV2 to TRBJ2-7; possibly TRBD1 or TRBD2 for D (6 bases each). Germline-derived CDR1 and CDR2 are SNHLY and FYNNEI. V lost 9 bases and J lost 8, with 11 bases in between. This CDR3 has 10 residues. The CDR3 sequence: CAREGGKQYF. The DNA for the CDR3 is TGTGCCAGGGAGGGGGGAAAGCAGTACTTC.

This rearrangement joins TRBV18 to TRBJ1-5, with D possibly matching TRBD1 (6 bases). Trimming removed 2 bases from V and 0 bases from J, with 8 bases in between. The CDR3 consists of 15 residues. Germline V gene lookup returns CDR1 KGHSH and CDR2 LQKENI. This chain's CDR3 is CASSPKDSSNQPQHF. DNA of the CDR3: TGTGCCAGCTCACCAAAGGACAGTAGCAATCAGCCCCAGCATTTT.

The rearrangement links TRBV5-1 to TRBJ2-4; 9 nucleotides agree with TRBD1. CDR1 is SGHRS and CDR2 is YFSETQ in the germline V gene. J was trimmed by 1 base and V by 4 bases; bases with no gene match: 6. CDR3 length: 16 residues. The CDR3, as DNA: TGCGCCAGCAGCCTAGGACAGGGGATTGCCAAAAACATTCAGTACTTC. It codes for CASSLGQGIAKNIQYF.

This clone was recorded a few times. This chain links TRBV29-1 with TRBJ1-3; D unresolved. The ends were cut back, 4 bases at V and 9 bases at J, with 19 bases in the middle. The CDR3 length is 14 residues. From germline, CDR1 is SQVTM and CDR2 ANQGSEA. CDR3 nucleotide sequence: TGCAGCGTTGGGGGAAGATGGTTCAGGAGCACCATATATTTT. It specifies CSVGGRWFRSTIYF. The entire variable domain, with the rest obtained from reference TRBV29-1 and TRBJ1-3, is as follows: SAVISQKPSRDICQRGTSLTIQCQVDSQVTMMFWYRQQPGQSLTLIATANQGSEATYESGFVIDKFPISRPNLTFSTLTVSNMSPEDSSIYLCSVGGRWFRSTIYFGEGSWLTVV.

This clone was recorded once. V gene TRBV18 combines with J gene TRBJ1-4; D ambiguous. This CDR3 has 16 amino acids. V dropped 2 bases and J dropped 5 bases, with 15 bases sitting between them. CDR1 KGHSH and CDR2 LQKENI come from the germline V gene. The chain's CDR3 is CASSPSVAELNEKLFF. The CDR3 DNA reads as TGTGCCAGCTCACCAAGTGTGGCAGAATTAAATGAAAAACTGTTTTTT.

This chain joins TRBV7-9 and TRBJ1-5; D is ambiguous. Germline CDR1 reads SEHNR; CDR2 reads FQNEAQ (reference sequence). V was pared by 2 bases and J by 7 bases, with 9 bases between. The CDR3 has 13 residues. CDR3: CASSLKGKQPQHF. The DNA of the CDR3 is TGTGCCAGCAGCTTAAAAGGGAAACAGCCCCAGCATTTT.

The chain uses TRBV13 and TRBJ2-1; the D is unclear. This CDR3 has 14 amino acids. Germline V gene data show CDR1 as PRHDT and CDR2 as FYEKMQ (reference sequence). The V and J ends lost 4 bases and 8 bases respectively, with 15 bases between them. The CDR3 nucleotides are TGTGCCAGCAGCTATCCCTCCCTTGGGCATGAGCAGTTCTTC. This encodes CASSYPSLGHEQFF.

This clone has just one count. This chain joins TRBV7-9 and TRBJ1-1; 8 bases map to TRBD1. The junction had 1 base not matched to a gene; V was cut back by 3 bases and J by 4 bases. The CDR3 runs 13 residues. Germline-derived CDR1 and CDR2 are SEHNR and FQNEAQ (reference sequence). CDR3 residues: CASSFTGGTEAFF. DNA for the CDR3: TGTGCCAGCAGCTTTACAGGGGGCACTGAAGCTTTCTTT.

On this clone: One end of the junction is discordant with germline, which a read error may explain. The chain carries TRBV13 and TRBJ2-2; 7 bases align to TRBD1. The length of the CDR3 is 15 residues. Germline V gene sequence: CDR1 PRHDT, CDR2 FYEKMQ (reference sequence). In DNA form, the CDR3 reads TGTGCCAGCAGCATGGACAGGCACTCCACCCGGGAGCTGTTTTTT. Its translation: CASSMDRHSTRELFF.

J is TRBJ2-7 and V is TRBV5-1, with TRBD1 matching 7 bases. The trim removed 1 base at V and 3 bases at J, leaving 4 bases unmatched. CDR1 is SGHRS, CDR2 YFSETQ, per germline. The CDR3 is 14 amino acids. CDR3 in DNA: TGCGCCAGCAGCTTGCAACAGGGGATCTACGAGCAGTACTTC. Protein: CASSLQQGIYEQYF.

This clone was counted once. J is TRBJ1-2 and V is TRBV5-1; maybe TRBD1 (5 bases). Trimming left V 5 bases short and J 7 bases short, with 15 bases between. CDR3 length equals 13 residues. CDR1 is SGHRS, CDR2 YFSETQ, per germline. The DNA of the CDR3 is TGCGCCAGCAGAGAGGACATTTCCCTTGGCTACACCTTC. Translation: CASREDISLGYTF.

The chain carries TRBV5-4 and TRBJ2-5; a weak D match, TRBD1 (7 bases). Germline assignment: CDR1 SGHNT and CDR2 YYREEE (reference sequence). V dropped 4 bases and J dropped 5 bases, with 12 bases sitting between them. The CDR3 has 13 residues. The CDR3 sequence: CASSQGGSETQYF. The CDR3 coding sequence is TGTGCCAGCAGCCAGGGGGGCTCGGAGACCCAGTACTTC.

The chain couples TRBV4-3 to TRBJ2-7; either TRBD1 or TRBD2 may supply D (5 bases each). Trimming took 4 bases from V and 4 from J, leaving 11 bases between them. Germline V lookup: CDR1 LGHNA, CDR2 YSLEER. CDR3 length: 13 residues. For the CDR3, the DNA is TGCGCCAGCAGCCCGGGACCTCATTACGAGCAGTACTTC. This gives the protein CASSPGPHYEQYF.

CDR3 sequence: CASSFRGSNQPQHF. The CDR3 bases are TGTGCCAGCAGTTTTAGAGGTAGCAATCAGCCCCAGCATTTT. This sequence joins TRBV27 and TRBJ1-5; D call uncertain. The V gene's germline CDR1 is MNHEY and CDR2 SMNVEV (reference sequence). V lost 3 bases, J lost 0 bases, and 6 bases lay in between. This CDR3 spans 14 amino acids.

This chain joins TRBV29-1 and TRBJ2-7; D not resolved. There are 12 residues in the CDR3. The germline V gene has CDR1 SQVTM and CDR2 ANQGSEA. V was shortened by 0 bases and J by 4 bases, with 7 bases between the two germline ends. CDR3 loop: CSVEDRGYEQYF. CDR3 nucleotide sequence: TGCAGCGTTGAAGATCGAGGTTACGAGCAGTACTTC.

The chain carries TRBV3-1 (or the pseudogene TRBV3-2) and TRBJ2-7; 10 positions match TRBD2. The J segment lost 2 bases and the V segment lost 4 bases, leaving 5 bases of the junction unmatched. The CDR3 is made up of 15 amino acids. Germline-derived CDR1 and CDR2 are LGHDT and YNNKEL (reference sequence). Written as DNA, the CDR3 is TGTGCCAGCAGCCCCAGCGGGAGGGCCGCCTACGAGCAGTACTTC. Translation: CASSPSGRAAYEQYF.

The V call is TRBV4-3, the J call TRBJ2-1; TRBD2 matches 10 bases. Per the germline V gene, CDR1 is LGHNA and CDR2 is YSLEER. Losses at the gene ends were 3 bases for V and 5 bases for J; bases not matched to a gene: 10. The CDR3 runs 17 residues. In DNA form, the CDR3 reads TGCGCCAGCAGCCAGGACCAGCGGGGGGGCCCCAACAATGAGCAGTTCTTC. It specifies CASSQDQRGGPNNEQFF.

This clone has more than one count but fewer than ten. The chain recombines TRBV3-1 (or the pseudogene TRBV3-2) with TRBJ1-3; tentatively, D is TRBD1 (5 bases). From germline, CDR1 is LGHDT and CDR2 YNNKEL (reference sequence). CDR3 size: 15 residues. Trimming pared 4 bases from V and 0 bases from J, leaving 10 bases between. In DNA, the CDR3 is TGTGCCAGCAGCCGGGACCACTACTCTGGAAACACCATATATTTT. Translating it yields CASSRDHYSGNTIYF.

The chain links TRBV15 to TRBJ2-1; 10 nucleotides agree with TRBD2. Germline V gene sequence: CDR1 LNHNV, CDR2 YYDKDF (reference sequence). V shed 0 bases, J shed 3 bases, and the junction held 5 bases outside the gene matches. This CDR3 contains 17 residues. CDR3 nucleotides: TGTGCCACCAGCAGAGATGACGGGACTAGCGTCTACAATGAGCAGTTCTTC. This gives the protein CATSRDDGTSVYNEQFF.

The chain has TRBV19 and TRBJ2-1; the match to TRBD1 covers 11 bases. V shed 6 bases, J shed 6 bases, and the junction held 4 bases outside the gene matches. Germline-derived CDR1 and CDR2 are LNHDA and SQIVND (reference sequence). The CDR3 sequence is 14 residues long. CDR3 nucleotides: TGTGCCAGTAGGGGGACAGGGGGTGTCAATGAGCAGTTCTTC. As protein: CASRGTGGVNEQFF.